This is a list of T cell receptor beta chains from one sample in a study of T cells after yellow fever vaccination. TCRdb recomputed calls from the 5' RACE reads with MiXCR, one row per CDR3 protein. The sample gives some 390,000 distinct CDR3 sequences, around 19% of which show up once; 15% to 20% is in the top ten. This material consisted of PBMCs, taken before the yellow fever booster vaccination. The receptors were sampled from a young man who received the YFV17D yellow fever vaccine. Each CDR3 is given with its conserved first and last residue. The D gene is left open where the match is weak. A row's size may be missing; if present it is once, few, many or a size class.

abundance: NA; d_gene: TRBD2; v_gene: TRBV9; j_gene: TRBJ2-3; CDR3nt: TGTGCCAGCAGCGCGACTAGCGGTAGCACAGATACGCAGTATTTT; CDR3aa: CASSATSGSTDTQYF
abundance: once; d_gene: NA; v_gene: TRBV6-2/TRBV6-3; j_gene: TRBJ1-2; CDR3nt: TGTGCCAGCCACACTCGAACAGGGCCCTATGGCTACACCTTC; CDR3aa: CASHTRTGPYGYTF
abundance: NA; d_gene: NA; v_gene: TRBV2; j_gene: TRBJ1-6; CDR3nt: TGTGCCAGCAGTGAAGGTTGGGATGCGAGAAGTTCACCCCTCCACTTT; CDR3aa: CASSEGWDARSSPLHF
abundance: NA; d_gene: TRBD1; v_gene: TRBV7-2; j_gene: TRBJ1-4; CDR3nt: TGTGCCAGCAGCCCGAGGACAGGGGGTAATGAAAAACTGTTTTTT; CDR3aa: CASSPRTGGNEKLFF
abundance: NA; d_gene: TRBD2; v_gene: TRBV7-2; j_gene: TRBJ2-3; CDR3nt: TGTGCCAGCAGCCCCCTACTAGCGGGAAGCACAGATACGCAGTATTTT; CDR3aa: CASSPLLAGSTDTQYF
abundance: NA; d_gene: TRBD1; v_gene: TRBV3-1; j_gene: TRBJ2-7; CDR3nt: TGTGCCAGCAGTCGCAGGGGGTCTGACGAGCAGTACTTC; CDR3aa: CASSRRGSDEQYF
abundance: NA; d_gene: NA; v_gene: TRBV5-1; j_gene: TRBJ2-1; CDR3nt: TGCGCCAGCAGCTCTTGGGGGAAGTGGGGCTACAATGAGCAGTTCTTC; CDR3aa: CASSSWGKWGYNEQFF
abundance: NA; d_gene: NA; v_gene: TRBV6-6; j_gene: TRBJ2-7; CDR3nt: TGTGCCAGCAGTCCCCTCGGGCCGAAGACCTACGAGCAGTACTTC; CDR3aa: CASSPLGPKTYEQYF
abundance: NA; d_gene: NA; v_gene: TRBV12-3/TRBV12-4; j_gene: TRBJ1-3; CDR3nt: TGTGCCAGCAGTGGGGGAAGGAGGGTCCCCTCTGGAAACACCATATATTTT; CDR3aa: CASSGGRRVPSGNTIYF
abundance: NA; d_gene: NA; v_gene: TRBV6-5; j_gene: TRBJ2-3; CDR3nt: TGTGCCAGCAGATGGGAGTTCACAGATACGCAGTATTTT; CDR3aa: CASRWEFTDTQYF
abundance: few; d_gene: TRBD1; v_gene: TRBV27; j_gene: TRBJ1-5; CDR3nt: TGTGCCAGCAGTGTAGACAGGGTCGGGGCCCAGCATTTT; CDR3aa: CASSVDRVGAQHF
abundance: NA; d_gene: TRBD1; v_gene: TRBV6-2/TRBV6-3; j_gene: TRBJ2-1; CDR3nt: TGTGCCAGCAGTTTCCAGGGGGTTGGCAATGAGCAGTTCTTC; CDR3aa: CASSFQGVGNEQFF
abundance: NA; d_gene: TRBD1; v_gene: TRBV27; j_gene: TRBJ1-5; CDR3nt: TGTGCCAGCAGCCGGGACAGGGCTAGCAATCAGCCCCAGCATTTT; CDR3aa: CASSRDRASNQPQHF